This T cell receptor (beta chain) was recorded in a study of blood T cell repertoires in COVID-19. Study overall: PBMCs, B-cell-depleted T cells, or T cells were the source of the cDNA or gDNA that made up the material.

Original data processing: Reference gene primers were amplified, and this amplification served to estimate nucleated cell counts. Produced via immunoSEQ multiplex PCR; TCRdb's table is partial and in-frame only. V and J calls and clone size are as listed in that table; D and trimming were resolved from the DNA. Altogether more than 200,000 clones are present, roughly 90% being singletons, with the ten largest covering approximately 2%. The germline gives CDR1 SGHTA, CDR2 FQGNSA. Losses at the gene ends were 0 bases for V and 1 base for J; bases not matched to a gene: 10. The CDR3 has 19 amino acids. The source material was peripheral blood. V and J are TRBV7-2 and TRBJ1-5, with 9 bases identical to TRBD1. The TCR sequence derives from a man aged 30 to 39 with active or convalescent COVID-19. DNA of the CDR3: TGTGCCAGCAGCTTAGCGGGGACAGGGTGGACTGTAAGCAATCAGCCCCAGCATTTT. Amino acids: CASSLAGTGWTVSNQPQHF.